A single sample gave rise to the 8 T cell receptor beta chains below, sequenced in a study of T cell clones after liver transplantation. The protocol was immunoSEQ multiplex PCR, while the TCRdb copy is restricted to in-frame clones and leaves out a portion. The sample comprises about 75,000 clones, 84% of which are singletons, and less than 2.5% rests with the top ten. Sequenced here: CD4+ T cells from blood, sampled around 50 months after liver transplant. The receptor source for this set is a human patient who received a liver transplant. Certain T cells may be donor cells from the graft.

The genes are TRBV11-3 and TRBJ2-2; TRBD2 might be the D (5 bases). The CDR3 runs 14 residues. V was trimmed by 4 bases and J by 1 base, leaving 7 bases between them. The germline gives CDR1 SGHNT, CDR2 YENEEA. Here the CDR3 reads CASSSRGNTGELFF. CDR3 DNA sequence: TGTGCCAGCAGCTCCCGGGGGAACACCGGGGAGCTGTTTTTT.

V is TRBV5-4 and J is TRBJ2-1; 12 bases fit TRBD2. There are 18 residues in the CDR3. The V gene end was trimmed by 5 bases and the J gene end by 4 bases; junction bases not matched to a gene: 13. Germline V gene sequence: CDR1 SGHNT, CDR2 YYREEE (reference sequence). For the CDR3, the DNA is TGTGCCAGCAGACAAGGACTAGCGGGACGGGGTTCTTACAATGAGCAGTTCTTC. As protein: CASRQGLAGRGSYNEQFF.

The chain employs TRBV13 and TRBJ1-5; D is perhaps TRBD1 (6 bases). The CDR3 contains 16 residues. Germline CDR1 is PRHDT and CDR2 is FYEKMQ (reference sequence). The ends were cut back, 6 bases at V and 2 bases at J, with 17 bases in the middle. CDR3 DNA sequence: TGTGCCAGCAGTCCCGACAGGTGCACTGGCAATCAGCCCCAGCATTTT. Protein product: CASSPDRCTGNQPQHF.

This chain uses TRBV19 with TRBJ1-4; a weak D match, TRBD1 (5 bases). The CDR3 totals 14 residues. Between the trimmed V and J ends, which lost 4 bases and 4 bases, there was a span of 10 bases. Looked up from germline, CDR1 is LNHDA and CDR2 is SQIVND (reference sequence). CDR3 coding DNA: TGTGCCAGTAGTAGAGGGGATTATAATGAAAAACTGTTTTTT. It specifies CASSRGDYNEKLFF. The entire variable domain, with the rest obtained from reference TRBV19 and TRBJ1-4, is as follows: DGGITQSPKYLFRKEGQNVTLSCEQNLNHDAMYWYRQDPGQGLRLIYYSQIVNDFQKGDIAEGYSVSREKKESFPLTVTSAQKNPTAFYLCASSRGDYNEKLFFGSGTQLSVL.

V is TRBV7-3 and J is TRBJ2-2; 9 positions agree with TRBD1. Looked up from germline, CDR1 is SGHTA and CDR2 is FQGTGA. CDR3 length: 16 residues. The V gene end was trimmed by 5 bases and the J gene end by 5 bases; junction bases not matched to a gene: 9. The CDR3 nucleotides are TGTGCCAGCAGCCCCGCACAGGGGGCGGGGACCGGGGAGCTGTTTTTT. This encodes CASSPAQGAGTGELFF.

On this clone itself: Other nucleotide sequences from this sample produce the same CDR3. The rearrangement joins TRBV5-4 to TRBJ1-2, with 10 bases matching TRBD1. V shed 3 bases, J shed 4 bases, and the junction held 6 bases outside the gene matches. Germline loops: CDR1 SGHNT, CDR2 YYREEE (reference sequence). The CDR3 is 15 amino acids. CDR3 sequence (DNA): TGTGCCAGCAGCTCTCCGACAGGGGGCGTCTATGGCTACACCTTC. This translates into CASSSPTGGVYGYTF.

The V gene is TRBV14, the J gene TRBJ2-7, with TRBD2 matching 10 bases. The germline gives CDR1 SGHDN, CDR2 FVKESK. The CDR3 covers 17 residues. V dropped 3 bases and J dropped 4; count of bases not matched to a gene: 12. The CDR3 here is CASSQSPSGRAVYEQYF. In nucleotides, the CDR3 is TGTGCCAGCAGCCAGAGCCCAAGCGGGAGGGCCGTTTACGAGCAGTACTTC.

The table lists this clone with a count of one. The genes are TRBV6-5 and TRBJ2-7; tentatively, D is TRBD2 (6 bases). Trimming pared 9 bases from V and 5 bases from J, leaving 20 bases between. The V gene's germline CDR1 is MNHEY and CDR2 SVGAGI. This CDR3 region has 14 residues. The CDR3 here is CASRADGSVNEQYF. The CDR3 nucleotides read TGTGCCAGTAGGGCCGACGGGAGTGTTAACGAGCAGTACTTC.